The 17 T cell receptor beta chains listed next were all sequenced from one sample in a study of T cell responses to AZD1222 COVID-19 vaccine (dated by TCRdb to 2020 to 2022). Receptors were amplified or captured by the immunoSEQ multiplex PCR assay. Sourced from immuneACCESS, this table was stored by TCRdb with only in-frame sequences that have V and J called. A share of the clones is absent; for the studies checked, an unresolved V gene accounts for under half, and the remainder has no known explanation. The sample table records roughly 150,000 clones; 88% of these occur just once. The ten biggest clones cover approximately 3.1% of the sample. What the time point label conveys for this sample: baseline before first vaccination. The treatment or condition label of this sample denotes: meningococcal conjugate vaccine given as trial control. Sequencing used peripheral blood, obtained on day 0 of MenACWY control vaccination. The origin of the receptors is an adult in good health.

The rearrangement joins TRBV7-3 to TRBJ1-2, with 9 bases aligning to TRBD1. The CDR3 has 14 amino acids. CDR1 SGHTA and CDR2 FQGTGA come from the germline V gene. Trimming took 5 bases from V and 8 from J; bases not matched to a gene: 9. The DNA of the CDR3 is TGTGCCAGCAGCAAGGATGGGACAGGGAAGGGCTACACCTTC. Translating gives CASSKDGTGKGYTF.

This clone appeared a single time. Here the CDR3 reads CASSPLWTGSKSTDTQYF. CDR3 nucleotides: TGTGCCAGCTCACCACTTTGGACAGGGTCGAAGAGCACAGATACGCAGTATTTT. The J gene is TRBJ2-3, the V gene TRBV18; TRBD1 agrees at 8 bases. Germline V gene data show CDR1 as KGHSH and CDR2 as LQKENI. The CDR3 is 18 amino acids. Trimming cost V 1 base and J 0 bases; bases outside gene matches: 9.

The chain links TRBV4-2 to TRBJ2-7; 8 bases map to TRBD2. The CDR3 has 16 amino acids. CDR1 LGHNA and CDR2 YNFKEQ come from the germline V gene. Losses at the gene ends were 0 bases for V and 6 bases for J; bases not matched to a gene: 10. The CDR3 coding sequence is TGTGCCAGCAGCCAAGAGGCCGAGACTAGCGTTTCCGAGCAGTACTTC. Translation: CASSQEAETSVSEQYF.

On this clone: One junction end does not reproduce the germline sequence, and a read error may be involved. The rearrangement joins TRBV4-3 to TRBJ1-3; D gene unclear. The CDR3 sequence is 11 residues long. The germline CDR1 and CDR2 sequences are LGHNA and YSLEER. CDR3 protein: CATSGGNTIYF. CDR3 nucleotide sequence: TGCGCCACCAGCGGGGGAAACACCATATATTTT.

The chain is built from TRBV19 and TRBJ2-1, with 12 bases aligning to TRBD1. Germline values: CDR1 LNHDA, CDR2 SQIVND (reference sequence). This CDR3 is built from 15 residues. J was trimmed by 7 bases and V by 7 bases; bases with no gene match: 8. CDR3 sequence (DNA): TGTGCCAGTAACCCCGGGACAGGGGGCAAGAATGAGCAGTTCTTC. This codes for CASNPGTGGKNEQFF.

The chain links TRBV6-2 or TRBV6-3 to TRBJ1-5, with D perhaps matching TRBD1 (5 bases). The CDR3 is made up of 14 amino acids. The germline CDR1 and CDR2 sequences are MNHEY and SVGEGT. Trimming took 3 bases from V and 4 from J, leaving 10 bases between them. The CDR3 loop reads CASSYRGANQPQHF. The DNA for the CDR3 is TGTGCCAGCAGTTATAGGGGCGCGAATCAGCCCCAGCATTTT.

The rearrangement uses TRBV10-1 and TRBJ1-2; TRBD1 might be the D (5 bases). CDR1 and CDR2 from the germline V gene are WNHNN and SYGVQD (reference sequence). The CDR3 sequence is 14 residues long. V was trimmed by 7 bases and J by 6 bases, leaving 18 bases between them. CDR3 DNA: TGCGCCAGCAATAAACCAGGGCCCTCGGATGGCTACACCTTC. Encoded protein: CASNKPGPSDGYTF.

The chain combines TRBV19 with TRBJ2-7, with D perhaps matching TRBD2 (6 bases). This CDR3 region has 15 residues. The V end lost 7 bases, the J end lost 1 base, and 17 bases lay between the germline ends. The germline gives CDR1 LNHDA, CDR2 SQIVND (reference sequence). The chain's CDR3 is CASTYQAGRSYEQYF. For the CDR3, the DNA is TGTGCCAGTACCTACCAAGCGGGCAGATCCTACGAGCAGTACTTC. Full variable domain (rest looked up from reference TRBV19 and TRBJ2-7): DGGITQSPKYLFRKEGQNVTLSCEQNLNHDAMYWYRQDPGQGLRLIYYSQIVNDFQKGDIAEGYSVSREKKESFPLTVTSAQKNPTAFYLCASTYQAGRSYEQYFGPGTRLTVT.

This chain joins TRBV7-9 and TRBJ1-5; D not resolved. V was shortened by 4 bases and J by 3 bases, with 7 bases between the two germline ends. The CDR3 runs to 13 residues. Germline V gives CDR1 SEHNR, CDR2 FQNEAQ (reference sequence). The CDR3 nucleotides read TGTGCCAGCAGCTCCACGGTCAATCAGCCCCAGCATTTT. As protein: CASSSTVNQPQHF.

In this sample, this clone turned up many times. The V call is TRBV4-1, the J call TRBJ2-1; 11 positions agree with TRBD2. The CDR3 length is 17 residues. Per germline, CDR1 MGHRA and CDR2 YSYEKL. Trimming at V came to 1 base and at J to 4 bases, leaving 6 bases not matched to a gene. The CDR3 region has the DNA TGCGCCAGCAGCCAAGGGTTACTAGCGGGAGAATACAATGAGCAGTTCTTC. Protein: CASSQGLLAGEYNEQFF.

The V call is TRBV5-5, the J call TRBJ1-4; the D gene is possibly TRBD1 (5 bases). CDR3 length equals 15 residues. V was shortened by 1 base and J by 3 bases, with 10 bases between the two germline ends. Germline V gene data show CDR1 as SGHKS and CDR2 as YYEKEE (reference sequence). The CDR3 DNA reads as TGTGCCAGCAGCTTGTGGGCAGGGTCTAATGAAAAACTGTTTTTT. Translating gives CASSLWAGSNEKLFF.

The DNA of the CDR3 is TGTGCCAGCAGCCTCGGACGCAACAATCAGCCCCAGCATTTT. Its translation is CASSLGRNNQPQHF. The chain employs TRBV7-2 and TRBJ1-5; D unclear. This CDR3 is built from 14 residues. CDR1 is SGHTA, CDR2 FQGNSA, per germline. The ends were cut back, 5 bases at V and 3 bases at J, with 11 bases in the middle. Filled out from reference TRBV7-2 and TRBJ1-5, the complete variable domain reads GAGVSQSPSNKVTEKGKDVELRCDPISGHTALYWYRQSLGQGLEFLIYFQGNSAPDKSGLPSDRFSAERTGGSVSTLTIQRTQQEDSAVYLCASSLGRNNQPQHFGDGTRLSIL.

The chain carries TRBV4-1 and TRBJ2-7; 11 bases match TRBD2. Losses at the gene ends were 3 bases for V and 2 bases for J; bases not matched to a gene: 3. The germline gives CDR1 MGHRA, CDR2 YSYEKL. CDR3 length: 15 residues. The CDR3 reads CASSHPGLAAYEQYF. The CDR3 bases are TGCGCCAGCAGCCACCCGGGACTAGCGGCCTACGAGCAGTACTTC.

The J gene is TRBJ2-7, the V gene TRBV18, with D hard to call. This CDR3 has 11 residues. Germline CDR1 is KGHSH and CDR2 is LQKENI. V was pared by 5 bases and J by 1 base, with 3 bases between. The CDR3 bases are TGTGCCAGCTCAGTTTCCTACGAGCAGTACTTC. It translates to CASSVSYEQYF.

The chain joins TRBV11-1 to TRBJ1-1; D unclear. V was clipped by 0 bases and J by 2 bases, with 7 bases between them. Germline CDR1 and CDR2: SGHAT and FQDESV (reference sequence). The CDR3 is made up of 14 amino acids. CDR3: CASSLARGNTEAFF. Written as DNA, the CDR3 is TGTGCCAGCAGCTTAGCGCGGGGTAACACTGAAGCTTTCTTT.

The chain has TRBV6-6 and TRBJ1-5, with D perhaps matching TRBD1 (5 bases). The germline V and J ends were trimmed by 4 bases and 4 bases, with 11 bases remaining between them. This CDR3 region has 14 residues. CDR1 and CDR2 (germline): MNHNY, SVGAGI (reference sequence). CDR3 nucleotide sequence: TGTGCCAGCAGTTTTACAGGTCGGAATCAGCCCCAGCATTTT. This sequence encodes CASSFTGRNQPQHF.

The chain combines TRBV5-1 with TRBJ1-1, with D perhaps TRBD1 (5 bases). CDR3 length: 15 residues. V was shortened by 3 bases and J by 3 bases, with 15 bases between the two germline ends. Germline V gives CDR1 SGHRS, CDR2 YFSETQ. The CDR3 here is CASSYDGRGDTEAFF. CDR3 nucleotides: TGCGCCAGCAGCTATGATGGCCGAGGGGACACTGAAGCTTTCTTT. The full variable domain, in which reference TRBV5-1 and TRBJ1-1 provide the parts outside the CDR3, is KAGVTQTPRYLIKTRGQQVTLSCSPISGHRSVSWYQQTPGQGLQFLFEYFSETQRNKGNFPGRFSGRQFSNSRSEMNVSTLELGDSALYLCASSYDGRGDTEAFFGQGTRLTVV.